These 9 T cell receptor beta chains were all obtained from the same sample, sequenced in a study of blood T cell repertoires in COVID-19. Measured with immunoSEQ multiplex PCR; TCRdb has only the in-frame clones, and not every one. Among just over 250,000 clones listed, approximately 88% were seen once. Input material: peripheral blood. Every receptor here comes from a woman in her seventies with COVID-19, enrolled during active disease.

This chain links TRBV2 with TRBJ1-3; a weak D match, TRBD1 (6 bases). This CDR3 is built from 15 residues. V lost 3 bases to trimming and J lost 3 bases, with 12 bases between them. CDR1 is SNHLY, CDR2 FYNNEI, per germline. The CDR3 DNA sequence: TGTGCCAGCAGTGAGCTCAGGGGATATGGAAACACCATATATTTT. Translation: CASSELRGYGNTIYF.

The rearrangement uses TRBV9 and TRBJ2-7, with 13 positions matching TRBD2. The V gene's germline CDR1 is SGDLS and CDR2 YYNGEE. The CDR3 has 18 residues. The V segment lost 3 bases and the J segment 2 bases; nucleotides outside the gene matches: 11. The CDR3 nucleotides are TGTGCCAGCAGCGGACCTGGACTAGCGGGAGTCTCGGCCTACGAGCAGTACTTC. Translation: CASSGPGLAGVSAYEQYF.

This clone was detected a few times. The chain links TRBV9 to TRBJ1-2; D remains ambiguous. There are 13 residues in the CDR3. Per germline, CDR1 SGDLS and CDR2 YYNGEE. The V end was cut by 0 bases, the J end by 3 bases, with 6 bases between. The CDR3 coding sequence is TGTGCCAGCAGCGTAGAATCTCACTATGGCTACACCTTC. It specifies CASSVESHYGYTF.

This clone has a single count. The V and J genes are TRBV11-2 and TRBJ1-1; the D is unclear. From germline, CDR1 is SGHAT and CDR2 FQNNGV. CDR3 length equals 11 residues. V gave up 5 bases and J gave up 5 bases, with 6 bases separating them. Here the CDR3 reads CASSPLTEAFF. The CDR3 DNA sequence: TGTGCCAGCAGCCCGTTGACTGAAGCTTTCTTT. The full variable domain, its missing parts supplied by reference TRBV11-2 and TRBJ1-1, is EAGVAQSPRYKIIEKRQSVAFWCNPISGHATLYWYQQILGQGPKLLIQFQNNGVVDDSQLPKDRFSAERLKGVDSTLKIQPAKLEDSAVYLCASSPLTEAFFGQGTRLTVV.

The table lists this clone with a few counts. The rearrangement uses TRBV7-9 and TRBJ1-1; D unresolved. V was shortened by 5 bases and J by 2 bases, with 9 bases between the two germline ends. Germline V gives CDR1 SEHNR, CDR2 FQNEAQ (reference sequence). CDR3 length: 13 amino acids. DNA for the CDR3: TGTGCCAGCAGCCCTATCCAAAACACTGAAGCTTTCTTT. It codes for CASSPIQNTEAFF.

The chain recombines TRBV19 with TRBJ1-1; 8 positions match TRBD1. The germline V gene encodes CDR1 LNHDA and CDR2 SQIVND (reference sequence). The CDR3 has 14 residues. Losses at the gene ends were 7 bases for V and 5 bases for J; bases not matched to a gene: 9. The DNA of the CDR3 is TGTGCCAGTAACCCCGGACAGGGTTTAACTGAAGCTTTCTTT. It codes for CASNPGQGLTEAFF.

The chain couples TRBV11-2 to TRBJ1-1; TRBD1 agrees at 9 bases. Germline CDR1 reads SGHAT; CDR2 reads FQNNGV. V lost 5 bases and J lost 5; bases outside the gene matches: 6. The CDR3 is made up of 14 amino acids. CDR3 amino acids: CASSRTGAGTEAFF. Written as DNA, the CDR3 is TGTGCCAGCAGCCGGACAGGGGCGGGAACTGAAGCTTTCTTT.

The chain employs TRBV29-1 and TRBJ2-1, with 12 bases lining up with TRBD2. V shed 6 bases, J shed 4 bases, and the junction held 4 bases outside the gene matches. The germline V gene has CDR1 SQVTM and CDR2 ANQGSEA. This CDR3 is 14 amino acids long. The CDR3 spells CSVRTSGIYNEQFF. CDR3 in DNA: TGCAGCGTGAGGACTAGCGGGATATACAATGAGCAGTTCTTC.

CDR3 protein: CAWSRELGPANTGELFF. The CDR3 DNA reads TGTGCCTGGAGCCGGGAACTAGGGCCCGCGAACACCGGGGAGCTGTTTTTT. This sequence joins TRBV30 and TRBJ2-2; maybe TRBD2 (5 bases). The ends were cut back, 3 bases at V and 0 bases at J, with 17 bases in the middle. CDR1 is GTSNPN and CDR2 is SVGIG in the germline V gene (reference sequence). The CDR3 spans 17 residues.